This TCR beta chain derives from a study of T cell repertoires in cytomegalovirus infection. This clonotype showed up many times. Its target is not known. Germline CDR1 SGHTA, CDR2 FQGNSA. The CDR3 is 14 residues long. Trimming shortened V by 3 bases and J by 0 bases, and 8 bases separated the two germline ends. One entry per CDR3 protein, called by TCRdb with MiXCR from the reads. The sample records roughly 54,000 distinct CDR3 sequences, around 33% being singletons. The sample comprised PBMCs, sequenced either directly or after in vitro stimulation (not recorded which). The chain couples TRBV7-2 to TRBJ1-2; D is undetermined. This sequence originates from a human donor in good health (CMV status not recorded). Some clones in this sample may be carry-over from other donors' samples. The CDR3 spells CASSFSETNYGYTF. As DNA, the CDR3 is TGTGCCAGCAGCTTCTCAGAGACTAACTATGGCTACACCTTC.